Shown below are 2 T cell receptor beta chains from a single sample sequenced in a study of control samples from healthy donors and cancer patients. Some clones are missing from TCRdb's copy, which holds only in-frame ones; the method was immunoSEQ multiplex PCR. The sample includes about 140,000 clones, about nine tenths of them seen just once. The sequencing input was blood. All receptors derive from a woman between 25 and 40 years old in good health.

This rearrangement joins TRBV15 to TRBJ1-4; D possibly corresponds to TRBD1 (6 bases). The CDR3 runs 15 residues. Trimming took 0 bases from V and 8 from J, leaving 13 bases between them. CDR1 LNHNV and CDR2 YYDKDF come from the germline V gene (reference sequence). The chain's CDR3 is CATSRDKGGREKLFF. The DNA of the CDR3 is TGTGCCACCAGCAGAGATAAGGGGGGCAGGGAAAAACTGTTTTTT. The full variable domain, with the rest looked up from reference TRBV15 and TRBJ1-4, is DAMVIQNPRYQVTQFGKPVTLSCSQTLNHNVMYWYQQKSSQAPKLLFHYYDKDFNNEADTPDNFQSRRPNTSFCFLDIRSPGLGDTAMYLCATSRDKGGREKLFFGSGTQLSVL.

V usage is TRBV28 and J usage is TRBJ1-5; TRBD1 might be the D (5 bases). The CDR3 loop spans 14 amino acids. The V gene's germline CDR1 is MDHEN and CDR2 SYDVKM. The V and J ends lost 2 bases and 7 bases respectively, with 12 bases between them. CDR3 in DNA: TGTGCCAGCAGTTTAGGGGGGATAGGGCAGCCCCAGCATTTT. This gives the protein CASSLGGIGQPQHF. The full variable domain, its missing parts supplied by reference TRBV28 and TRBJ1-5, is DVKVTQSSRYLVKRTGEKVFLECVQDMDHENMFWYRQDPGLGLRLIYFSYDVKMKEKGDIPEGYSVSREKKERFSLILESASTNQTSMYLCASSLGGIGQPQHFGDGTRLSIL.